The 17 T cell receptor beta chains below come from one sample, sequenced in a study of CD8 T cells in ankylosing spondylitis. General observations from the study: What seemed typical of ankylosing spondylitis blood was a TCR beta motif built from several highly homologous variants.

TCRdb itself ran the 5' RACE reads through MiXCR, one entry per CDR3 protein. The sample carries a few hundred thousand distinct CDR3 sequences, 20% to 25% recorded once. Their antigens are not known. Specimen: blood, either unsorted or a sorted T cell fraction (not recorded which). These receptors originate from a male donor with ankylosing spondylitis.

This clonotype was seen only a few times. V gene TRBV4-2 combines with J gene TRBJ1-1; D is undetermined. The V end lost 4 bases, the J end lost 6 bases, and 18 bases lay between the germline ends. The CDR3 runs 15 residues. Germline V gives CDR1 LGHNA, CDR2 YNFKEQ. The CDR3: CASSRILGAVPEAFF. Here the CDR3 DNA reads TGTGCCAGCAGCCGAATCCTAGGAGCTGTCCCTGAAGCTTTCTTT.

This clonotype was counted at least ten times. The chain combines TRBV7-9 with TRBJ2-3, with TRBD2 matching 9 bases. The trim removed 3 bases at V and 4 bases at J, leaving 5 bases unmatched. Germline V CDR1 and CDR2: SEHNR, FQNEAQ (reference sequence). The CDR3 loop spans 15 amino acids. CDR3 residues: CASSFSAGGADTQYF. CDR3 DNA sequence: TGTGCCAGCAGCTTTTCAGCGGGAGGAGCAGATACGCAGTATTTT. The full variable domain, in which reference TRBV7-9 and TRBJ2-3 provide the parts outside the CDR3, is DTGVSQNPRHKITKRGQNVTFRCDPISEHNRLYWYRQTLGQGPEFLTYFQNEAQLEKSRLLSDRFSAERPKGSFSTLEIQRTEQGDSAMYLCASSFSAGGADTQYFGPGTRLTVL.

This clonotype was detected only a few times. The genes are TRBV7-9 and TRBJ1-1, with 7 bases lining up with TRBD1. Germline values: CDR1 SEHNR, CDR2 FQNEAQ (reference sequence). The V segment lost 7 bases and the J segment 6 bases; nucleotides outside the gene matches: 5. This CDR3 contains 12 residues. CDR3 sequence (DNA): TGTGCCAGCACCCCCAGGGGGGCTGAAGCTTTCTTT. As protein: CASTPRGAEAFF.

This clonotype appeared many times. The gene calls are TRBV29-1 and TRBJ2-1; 11 nucleotides agree with TRBD2. Germline lookup yields CDR1 SQVTM and CDR2 ANQGSEA. Trimming at V came to 6 bases and at J to 0 bases, leaving 4 bases not matched to a gene. The CDR3 loop spans 15 amino acids. DNA of the CDR3: TGCAGCGTAGGAACTAGCGGGAGCTCCTACAATGAGCAGTTCTTC. Its protein is CSVGTSGSSYNEQFF.

V usage is TRBV29-1 and J usage is TRBJ2-3; 9 bases are a match to TRBD2. Germline loops: CDR1 SQVTM, CDR2 ANQGSEA. J was trimmed by 4 bases and V by 4 bases; bases with no gene match: 3. The CDR3 contains 13 residues. The DNA for the CDR3 is TGCAGCGTTGTAACTAGCGGGCCAGATACGCAGTATTTT. This encodes CSVVTSGPDTQYF.

The V call is TRBV12-3 or TRBV12-4, the J call TRBJ2-1; 7 bases line up with TRBD2. CDR3 length: 13 amino acids. V shed 8 bases, J shed 3 bases, and the junction held 4 bases outside the gene matches. Here the CDR3 reads CASREDYYNEQFF. The CDR3 region has the DNA TGTGCCAGCCGGGAGGACTACTACAATGAGCAGTTCTTC.

In its sample, this clonotype was seen a few times. The chain has TRBV20-1 and TRBJ2-5; 8 bases line up with TRBD2. Germline V lookup: CDR1 DFQATT, CDR2 SNEGSKA (reference sequence). There are 13 residues in the CDR3. The V segment lost 5 bases and the J segment 2 bases; nucleotides outside the gene matches: 4. This chain's CDR3 is CSAPSGRQETQYF. The CDR3 DNA reads as TGCAGTGCTCCCAGCGGGAGACAAGAGACCCAGTACTTC.

The V and J genes are TRBV6-5 and TRBJ2-1, with TRBD2 matching 11 bases. Germline V gene data show CDR1 as MNHEY and CDR2 as SVGAGI. The CDR3 sequence is 16 residues long. V trimming: 0 bases; J trimming: 7 bases; junction bases outside the gene matches: 5. The CDR3 bases are TGTGCCAGCAGTTACTCGATAGCGGGAGGGGAGAATGAGCAGTTCTTC. The encoded protein is CASSYSIAGGENEQFF.

V usage is TRBV20-1 and J usage is TRBJ2-7; the match to TRBD2 covers 13 bases. Trimming took 5 bases from V and 3 from J; bases not matched to a gene: 7. CDR1 and CDR2 from the germline V gene are DFQATT and SNEGSKA (reference sequence). This CDR3 has 15 residues. The CDR3 loop is CSAPPGTSGVYEQYF. Here the CDR3 DNA reads TGCAGTGCTCCACCGGGGACTAGCGGGGTCTACGAGCAGTACTTC.

The CDR3 region is CACSRGVNYGYTF. The CDR3 bases are TGTGCCTGCTCCCGCGGGGTTAACTATGGCTACACCTTC. This sequence joins TRBV12-3 or TRBV12-4 and TRBJ1-2; the D is unclear. V was cut by 11 bases and J by 1 base, with 14 bases left in between. CDR3 length: 13 residues.

This clonotype has a handful of counts. The V gene is TRBV24-1, the J gene TRBJ1-5; 11 nucleotides agree with TRBD1. V shed 9 bases, J shed 2 bases, and the junction held 5 bases outside the gene matches. The CDR3 length is 15 residues. CDR1 and CDR2 (germline): KGHDR, SFDVKD. In DNA form, the CDR3 reads TGTGCCACCGCCGGGACAGGGGGGGGCAATCAGCCCCAGCATTTT. It codes for CATAGTGGGNQPQHF.

CDR3 in amino acids: CASISREGWVLFF. The CDR3 DNA is TGTGCCAGCATATCCCGGGAGGGTTGGGTCCTGTTCTTC. This sequence joins TRBV28 and TRBJ2-1; 8 bases line up with TRBD2. Germline CDR1 is MDHEN and CDR2 is SYDVKM. V lost 7 bases, J lost 15 bases, and 14 bases stayed unmatched. The CDR3 runs 13 residues.

This chain links TRBV20-1 with TRBJ1-5, with 10 positions matching TRBD1. Germline-derived CDR1 and CDR2 are DFQATT and SNEGSKA (reference sequence). The ends lost 4 bases at V and 0 bases at J; junction bases unmatched: 6. This CDR3 has 16 amino acids. The DNA for the CDR3 is TGCAGTGCTACGGGACAGGGGACCCATAGCAATCAGCCCCAGCATTTT. It encodes CSATGQGTHSNQPQHF.

The chain is built from TRBV28 and TRBJ2-7, with 7 nucleotides matching TRBD1. The germline V gene has CDR1 MDHEN and CDR2 SYDVKM. The CDR3 is made up of 16 amino acids. J lost 7 bases, V lost 4 bases, and 16 bases had no gene match. CDR3 in amino acids: CASSYSGQDLSWEQYF. The CDR3 coding sequence is TGTGCCAGCAGTTACTCCGGACAGGACCTATCTTGGGAGCAGTACTTC.

The rearrangement joins TRBV19 to TRBJ2-2, with 9 bases matching TRBD2. The CDR3 loop spans 19 amino acids. Per the germline V gene, CDR1 is LNHDA and CDR2 is SQIVND (reference sequence). After removal of 4 bases from V and 2 bases from J, the junction contained 14 bases not matched to a gene. The CDR3 DNA reads TGTGCCAGTAGTAGGGTGAGCGGGAGGTCCTACATAAACACCGGGGAGCTGTTTTTT. This translates into CASSRVSGRSYINTGELFF.

The chain recombines TRBV5-1 with TRBJ2-7, with 7 positions matching TRBD2. The CDR3 extends over 15 amino acids. The J segment lost 0 bases and the V segment lost 0 bases, leaving 3 bases of the junction unmatched. CDR1 is SGHRS, CDR2 YFSETQ, per germline. The CDR3 loop reads CASSLGGSTSYEQYF. The CDR3 DNA reads TGCGCCAGCAGCTTGGGCGGGAGCACCTCCTACGAGCAGTACTTC.

The sample holds a few counts of this clonotype. V usage is TRBV9 and J usage is TRBJ1-1, with 8 bases identical to TRBD1. V shed 4 bases, J shed 0 bases, and the junction held 11 bases outside the gene matches. The V gene's germline CDR1 is SGDLS and CDR2 YYNGEE. This CDR3 spans 17 amino acids. The CDR3 DNA is TGTGCCAGCAGCAAGGACAGGGAGACGATTATGAACACTGAAGCTTTCTTT. Translation: CASSKDRETIMNTEAFF.